The 9 T cell receptor beta chains given below trace back to one sample, sequenced in a study of T cells in Graves' hyperthyroidism and ophthalmopathy (dated by TCRdb to the late 2010s). Libraries were made using multiplex PCR. Sequenced on an Illumina HiSeq 2000. The TCR beta CDR3 regions were amplified from the RNA transcripts. A first-round RT-PCR of the TCR CDR3 used the HTBI primer set with the Qiagen OneStep RT-PCR kit. TCRdb reran the public reads through fastp at Q25 and MiXCR, keeping productive beta chains. Rows merge per CDR3 protein into single entries with the most common DNA and genes. The sample table holds some 500,000 distinct CDR3 sequences, of which approximately 16% were seen once. About 29% of the sample is taken by the ten largest. Sequencing was done on a sample of blood. The receptors were sampled from a woman aged 25 to 45 with Graves' ophthalmopathy.

This clonotype was recorded many times. The chain couples TRBV6-1 to TRBJ2-1, with D perhaps TRBD1 (6 bases). This CDR3 contains 15 residues. Per the germline V gene, CDR1 is MNHNS and CDR2 is SASEGT. V was cut by 5 bases and J by 6 bases, with 17 bases left in between. This chain's CDR3 is CASSPDRPRVNEQFF. Here the CDR3 DNA reads TGTGCCAGCAGTCCTGACAGGCCGCGGGTCAATGAGCAGTTCTTC.

In its sample, this clonotype was seen many times. This sequence joins TRBV28 and TRBJ2-2; TRBD2 agrees at 11 bases. The J segment lost 5 bases and the V segment lost 3 bases, leaving 11 bases of the junction unmatched. The CDR3 has 18 amino acids. Germline assignment: CDR1 MDHEN and CDR2 SYDVKM. CDR3 coding DNA: TGTGCCAGCAGTTTGTCGTTAGCGGGAGGGAGGCGTACCGGGGAGCTGTTTTTT. Its protein is CASSLSLAGGRRTGELFF.

This clonotype occurred many times. The chain carries TRBV5-1 and TRBJ2-2; 7 bases match TRBD1. Unmatched junction bases numbered 9, after V lost 4 bases and J lost 6 bases. The germline V gene has CDR1 SGHRS and CDR2 YFSETQ. The CDR3 is made up of 15 amino acids. The CDR3 sequence is CASSVGDSLAGELFF. The CDR3 DNA sequence: TGCGCCAGCAGCGTGGGGGACAGCTTAGCCGGGGAGCTGTTTTTT.

This clonotype was recorded at least ten times. The chain carries TRBV7-9 and TRBJ1-2; D is undetermined. This CDR3 spans 13 amino acids. CDR1 and CDR2 from the germline V gene are SEHNR and FQNEAQ (reference sequence). Trimming took off 4 bases at V and 1 base at J, with 7 bases between the two ends. In DNA, the CDR3 is TGTGCCAGCAGCTACGACGGTAACTATGGCTACACCTTC. This codes for CASSYDGNYGYTF.

The rearrangement joins TRBV28 to TRBJ2-1; 8 nucleotides match TRBD2. V dropped 5 bases and J dropped 8; count of bases not matched to a gene: 11. Per the germline V gene, CDR1 is MDHEN and CDR2 is SYDVKM. This CDR3 comprises 15 residues. Written as DNA, the CDR3 is TGTGCCAGCAGTACAGGGACTAGTATTTTCGATGAGCAGTTCTTC. This gives the protein CASSTGTSIFDEQFF. Full variable domain (remainder filled in from reference TRBV28 and TRBJ2-1): DVKVTQSSRYLVKRTGEKVFLECVQDMDHENMFWYRQDPGLGLRLIYFSYDVKMKEKGDIPEGYSVSREKKERFSLILESASTNQTSMYLCASSTGTSIFDEQFFGPGTRLTVL.

The chain couples TRBV3-1 to TRBJ2-2; 11 bases line up with TRBD2. Germline CDR1 and CDR2: LGHDT and YNNKEL (reference sequence). J lost 5 bases, V lost 0 bases, and 8 bases had no gene match. The CDR3 totals 18 residues. The CDR3 DNA follows: TGTGCCAGCAGCCAAGAAGGCAAACCTAGCGGGAGGACCGGGGAGCTGTTTTTT. It translates to CASSQEGKPSGRTGELFF. Combining the CDR3 with reference TRBV3-1 and TRBJ2-2 gives the whole variable domain DTAVSQTPKYLVTQMGNDKSIKCEQNLGHDTMYWYKQDSKKFLKIMFSYNNKELIINETVPNRFSPKSPDKAHLNLHINSLELGDSAVYFCASSQEGKPSGRTGELFFGEGSRLTVL.

This clonotype has only a few counts. The V call is TRBV15, the J call TRBJ1-2; 8 bases are a match to TRBD1. Germline V gives CDR1 LNHNV, CDR2 YYDKDF (reference sequence). J was trimmed by 8 bases and V by 5 bases; bases with no gene match: 4. This CDR3 spans 12 amino acids. CDR3 DNA: TGTGCCACCAGCTATCGGACAGGGGGCTACACCTTC. This codes for CATSYRTGGYTF.

The V and J genes are TRBV5-1 and TRBJ2-1; maybe TRBD2 (5 bases). Trimming removed 0 bases at V and 6 bases at J, with 13 bases between. CDR1 SGHRS and CDR2 YFSETQ come from the germline V gene. The CDR3 runs to 15 residues. The CDR3 sequence: CASSLDPGSGNEQFF. The CDR3, as DNA: TGCGCCAGCAGCTTGGACCCGGGATCGGGCAATGAGCAGTTCTTC.

This chain connects TRBV15 to TRBJ2-7, with 11 bases that match TRBD2. From germline, CDR1 is LNHNV and CDR2 YYDKDF (reference sequence). This CDR3 contains 16 residues. Trimming at V came to 0 bases and at J to 9 bases, leaving 10 bases not matched to a gene. CDR3 in amino acids: CATSRERARTSGWQYF. DNA of the CDR3: TGTGCCACCAGCAGAGAGAGGGCCCGGACTAGCGGGTGGCAGTACTTC.